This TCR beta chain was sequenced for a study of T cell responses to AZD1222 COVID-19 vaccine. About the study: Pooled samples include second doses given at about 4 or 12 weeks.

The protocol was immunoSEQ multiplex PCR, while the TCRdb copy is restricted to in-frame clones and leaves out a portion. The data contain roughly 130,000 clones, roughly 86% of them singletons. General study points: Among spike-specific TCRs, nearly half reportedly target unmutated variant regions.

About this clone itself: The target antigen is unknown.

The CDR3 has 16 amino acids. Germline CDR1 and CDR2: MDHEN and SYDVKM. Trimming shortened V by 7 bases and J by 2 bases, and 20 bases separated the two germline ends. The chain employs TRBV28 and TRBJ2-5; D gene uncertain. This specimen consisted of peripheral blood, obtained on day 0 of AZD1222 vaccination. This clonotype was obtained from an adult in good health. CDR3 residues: CASTPPIRTAQETQYF. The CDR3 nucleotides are TGTGCCAGCACCCCACCCATAAGAACGGCACAAGAGACCCAGTACTTC. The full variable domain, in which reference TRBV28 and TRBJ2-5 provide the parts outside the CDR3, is DVKVTQSSRYLVKRTGEKVFLECVQDMDHENMFWYRQDPGLGLRLIYFSYDVKMKEKGDIPEGYSVSREKKERFSLILESASTNQTSMYLCASTPPIRTAQETQYFGPGTRLLVL.